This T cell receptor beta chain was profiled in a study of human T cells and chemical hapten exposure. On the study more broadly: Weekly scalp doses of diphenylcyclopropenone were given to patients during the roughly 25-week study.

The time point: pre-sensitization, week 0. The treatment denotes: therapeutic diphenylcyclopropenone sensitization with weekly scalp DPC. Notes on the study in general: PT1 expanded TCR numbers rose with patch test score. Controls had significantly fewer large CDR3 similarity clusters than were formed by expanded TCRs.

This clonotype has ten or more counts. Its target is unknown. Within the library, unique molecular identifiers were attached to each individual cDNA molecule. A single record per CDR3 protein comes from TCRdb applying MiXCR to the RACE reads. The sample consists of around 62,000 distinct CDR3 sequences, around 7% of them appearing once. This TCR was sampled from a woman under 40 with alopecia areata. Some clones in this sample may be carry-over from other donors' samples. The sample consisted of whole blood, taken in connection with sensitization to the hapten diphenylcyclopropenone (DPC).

For the CDR3, the DNA is TGCAGTGCTAGCGTGCAGGGGGTGAACACTGAAGCTTTCTTT. It codes for CSASVQGVNTEAFF. The chain uses TRBV20-1 and TRBJ1-1; 7 bases align to TRBD1. V shed 3 bases, J shed 0 bases, and the junction held 4 bases outside the gene matches. Germline CDR1 and CDR2: DFQATT and SNEGSKA (reference sequence). The length of the CDR3 is 14 residues.